The 20 T cell receptor beta chains listed next were all sequenced from one sample in a study of cytomegalovirus exposure and HLA in healthy donors. 60 Vbeta and 13 Jbeta primers were used in PCR. Sequencing was performed with immunoSEQ multiplex PCR; in TCRdb, only in-frame clones are kept and a portion is missing. In the table there are 150,000 or so clones, around 80% of which are singletons. The source material was PBMCs. These TCRs come from a woman between 45 and 60 years old in good health and CMV-seropositive.

The gene calls are TRBV9 and TRBJ2-1, with 11 nucleotides matching TRBD2. The CDR3 length is 16 residues. V lost 3 bases and J lost 6; bases outside the gene matches: 8. Germline V gives CDR1 SGDLS, CDR2 YYNGEE. CDR3 protein: CASSALLAGVSNEQFF. Here the CDR3 DNA reads TGTGCCAGCAGCGCCTTACTAGCGGGGGTTTCCAATGAGCAGTTCTTC.

A few counts support this clone. This sequence joins TRBV5-1 and TRBJ1-1, with D possibly being TRBD1 (5 bases). The V end lost 5 bases, the J end lost 2 bases, and 10 bases lay between the germline ends. Germline-derived CDR1 and CDR2 are SGHRS and YFSETQ. The CDR3 is 13 amino acids. The CDR3, as DNA: TGCGCCAGCAGAATGACAGCAAACACTGAAGCTTTCTTT. It codes for CASRMTANTEAFF. Combining the CDR3 with reference TRBV5-1 and TRBJ1-1 gives the whole variable domain KAGVTQTPRYLIKTRGQQVTLSCSPISGHRSVSWYQQTPGQGLQFLFEYFSETQRNKGNFPGRFSGRQFSNSRSEMNVSTLELGDSALYLCASRMTANTEAFFGQGTRLTVV.

V usage is TRBV30 and J usage is TRBJ2-2, with D perhaps TRBD1 (5 bases). V lost 3 bases and J lost 0, with 17 bases in between. The CDR3 has 17 amino acids. From germline, CDR1 is GTSNPN and CDR2 SVGIG (reference sequence). CDR3 loop: CAWRRGGSRANTGELFF. In DNA, the CDR3 is TGTGCCTGGAGAAGGGGTGGATCCAGAGCGAACACCGGGGAGCTGTTTTTT. The whole variable domain, filled in from reference TRBV30 and TRBJ2-2, reads SQTIHQWPATLVQPVGSPLSLECTVEGTSNPNLYWYRQAAGRGLQLLFYSVGIGQISSEVPQNLSASRPQDRQFILSSKKLLLSDSGFYLCAWRRGGSRANTGELFFGEGSRLTVL.

The chain recombines TRBV19 with TRBJ1-2; D gene uncertain. The V end was cut by 3 bases, the J end by 4 bases, with 9 bases between. This CDR3 spans 13 amino acids. Germline assignment: CDR1 LNHDA and CDR2 SQIVND (reference sequence). CDR3 in DNA: TGTGCCAGTAGTATCGATACTCGCTATGGCTACACCTTC. It specifies CASSIDTRYGYTF. Using reference TRBV19 and TRBJ1-2 for the parts outside the CDR3, the full variable domain is DGGITQSPKYLFRKEGQNVTLSCEQNLNHDAMYWYRQDPGQGLRLIYYSQIVNDFQKGDIAEGYSVSREKKESFPLTVTSAQKNPTAFYLCASSIDTRYGYTFGSGTRLTVV.

The gene calls are TRBV5-6 and TRBJ1-1; D is perhaps TRBD1 (6 bases). The CDR3 runs 15 residues. The germline V gene has CDR1 SGHDT and CDR2 YYEEEE. Trimming removed 4 bases from V and 5 bases from J, with 18 bases in between. The CDR3 loop is CASSTISRGGTEAFF. The CDR3 DNA is TGTGCCAGCAGCACCATATCTAGGGGGGGGACTGAAGCTTTCTTT.

The chain employs TRBV19 and TRBJ2-3; TRBD1 matches at 11 bases. J gave up 4 bases and V 6 bases, and 3 bases lay outside the gene matches. CDR1 and CDR2 (germline): LNHDA, SQIVND (reference sequence). This CDR3 is built from 14 residues. The CDR3 protein is CASSWTGGADTQYF. Here the CDR3 DNA reads TGTGCCAGTAGCTGGACAGGGGGCGCAGATACGCAGTATTTT. The full variable domain, its missing parts supplied by reference TRBV19 and TRBJ2-3, is DGGITQSPKYLFRKEGQNVTLSCEQNLNHDAMYWYRQDPGQGLRLIYYSQIVNDFQKGDIAEGYSVSREKKESFPLTVTSAQKNPTAFYLCASSWTGGADTQYFGPGTRLTVL.

Turning to this clone: The junction departs from the called germline gene at one end, perhaps through a read error. The CDR3 nucleotides are TGTGCCAGCAGTTCCGGACAGGCTGATAGCAATCAGCCCCAGCATTTT. Its translation: CASSSGQADSNQPQHF. The chain links TRBV10-3 to TRBJ1-5; TRBD1 aligns across 7 bases. Germline V lookup: CDR1 ENHRY, CDR2 SYGVKD. This CDR3 has 16 residues.

The rearrangement links TRBV6-1 to TRBJ1-6; no firm D call. The CDR3 sequence is 15 residues long. Germline values: CDR1 MNHNS, CDR2 SASEGT. Trimming shortened V by 4 bases and J by 5 bases, and 12 bases separated the two germline ends. The CDR3 protein is CASSVEGRNNSPLHF. The CDR3 coding sequence is TGTGCCAGCAGTGTTGAGGGTCGAAATAATTCACCCCTCCACTTT.

The V gene is TRBV6-6, the J gene TRBJ1-2; D may be TRBD1 (6 bases). The CDR3 covers 14 residues. V lost 8 bases and J 3 bases, leaving 16 bases between the germline ends. Germline V gene lookup returns CDR1 MNHNY and CDR2 SVGAGI (reference sequence). The CDR3 DNA sequence: TGTGCCAGCTCCAACCAACAGGGATACTATGGCTACACCTTC. This encodes CASSNQQGYYGYTF.

This clone was counted a single time. The chain links TRBV18 to TRBJ2-5; tentatively, D is TRBD1 (5 bases). The CDR3 contains 15 residues. CDR1 and CDR2 from the germline V gene are KGHSH and LQKENI. Trimming cost V 2 bases and J 6 bases, with 16 bases left between them. The chain's CDR3 is CASSPLTGRVKTQYF. The CDR3 DNA reads TGTGCCAGCTCACCATTGACGGGCAGGGTAAAGACCCAGTACTTC. The entire variable domain, with the rest obtained from reference TRBV18 and TRBJ2-5, is as follows: NAGVMQNPRHLVRRRGQEARLRCSPMKGHSHVYWYRQLPEEGLKFMVYLQKENIIDESGMPKERFSAEFPKEGPSILRIQQVVRGDSAAYFCASSPLTGRVKTQYFGPGTRLLVL.

J is TRBJ1-1 and V is TRBV7-6; 9 bases match TRBD1. CDR3 length: 18 amino acids. Germline CDR1 SGHVS, CDR2 FNYEAQ. The trim removed 5 bases at V and 7 bases at J, leaving 20 bases unmatched. The chain's CDR3 is CASSPQGALSVRGREAFF. CDR3 coding DNA: TGTGCCAGCAGCCCACAGGGGGCTCTTTCTGTCAGGGGGCGTGAAGCTTTCTTT.

The genes are TRBV13 and TRBJ2-3; 10 bases align to TRBD2. This CDR3 spans 15 amino acids. Unmatched junction bases numbered 2, after V lost 5 bases and J lost 0 bases. The germline V gene has CDR1 PRHDT and CDR2 FYEKMQ (reference sequence). CDR3 sequence (DNA): TGTGCCAGCAGCATTAGCGGGGGGAGCACAGATACGCAGTATTTT. Translating gives CASSISGGSTDTQYF.

Of note for this clone: Its ends do not fully match the called genes, so a read error is possible. The J gene is TRBJ1-1, the V gene TRBV6-4; perhaps TRBD1 as D (6 bases). The V gene's germline CDR1 is MRHNA and CDR2 SNTAGT. This CDR3 has 8 residues. This CDR3 is CALGGAGF. In DNA form, the CDR3 reads TGTGCCCTAGGGGGGGCCGGTTTT.

This rearrangement joins TRBV4-3 to TRBJ1-5; the D is unclear. Germline CDR1 LGHNA, CDR2 YSLEER. Trimming left V 0 bases short and J 9 bases short, with 15 bases between. The CDR3 runs to 15 residues. The CDR3, as DNA: TGCGCCAGCAGCCAAGATCCAGCGCCCGGGGTGCCCCAGCATTTT. As protein: CASSQDPAPGVPQHF.

The chain links TRBV7-8 to TRBJ1-1, with 8 bases matching TRBD1. Germline CDR1 and CDR2: SGHVS and FQNEAQ. V lost 1 base and J lost 7; bases outside the gene matches: 14. The CDR3 is 17 residues long. In DNA form, the CDR3 reads TGTGCCAGCAGCTTAGTCGGTCAGGGGGCTTTTAGGAATGAAGCTTTCTTT. Protein: CASSLVGQGAFRNEAFF.

The rearrangement links TRBV28 to TRBJ2-3, with 13 bases fitting TRBD2. Germline CDR1 is MDHEN and CDR2 is SYDVKM. The CDR3 loop spans 17 amino acids. With V trimmed by 4 bases and J by 2 bases, 6 bases remained unmatched. The CDR3 here is CASSSQGLAGVTDTQYF. In DNA form, the CDR3 reads TGTGCCAGCAGTTCTCAAGGACTAGCGGGAGTCACAGATACGCAGTATTTT.

V gene TRBV7-8 combines with J gene TRBJ2-1, with 7 bases identical to TRBD1. The germline V gene has CDR1 SGHVS and CDR2 FQNEAQ. This CDR3 contains 15 residues. With V trimmed by 6 bases and J by 3 bases, 8 bases remained unmatched. The CDR3 sequence: CASSFTRDSYNEQFF. The CDR3 coding sequence is TGTGCCAGCAGTTTTACGAGGGACAGCTACAATGAGCAGTTCTTC.

CDR3 nucleotide sequence: TGCGCCAGCAGCGTCGAACTGGGACAGGGGTGGGAAAAACTGTTTTTT. This gives the protein CASSVELGQGWEKLFF. The chain recombines TRBV4-1 with TRBJ1-4; 10 bases match TRBD1. The J segment lost 8 bases and the V segment lost 5 bases, leaving 11 bases of the junction unmatched. The CDR3 contains 16 residues. Germline CDR1 is MGHRA and CDR2 is YSYEKL.

The V and J genes are TRBV7-3 and TRBJ2-1; TRBD2 agrees at 12 bases. The V and J ends lost 5 bases and 8 bases, in that order; junction bases with no gene match: 10. Germline CDR1 and CDR2: SGHTA and FQGTGA. CDR3 length: 16 residues. The CDR3 sequence: CASSLRTSGTIDEQFF. CDR3 coding DNA: TGTGCCAGCAGCCTCCGGACTAGCGGGACAATAGATGAGCAGTTCTTC.

The chain combines TRBV11-3 with TRBJ1-1; 8 bases map to TRBD1. The CDR3 contains 14 residues. Looked up from germline, CDR1 is SGHNT and CDR2 is YENEEA. J gave up 1 base and V 5 bases, and 3 bases lay outside the gene matches. The CDR3 DNA sequence: TGTGCCAGCAGCGCGGGACAGGCGAACACTGAAGCTTTCTTT. Translating gives CASSAGQANTEAFF.